Sequencing of this T cell receptor beta chain was carried out in a study of shared clonotypes between healthy human individuals (dated by TCRdb to 2020 to 2022). Study-wide context: Three men and two women, aged 18 to 49 years, made up the cohort. For each donor, three plates each were used for CD4 naive and CD4 memory, two plates were used for CD8 naive, and one plate was used for CD8 memory. Different laboratories and diverse techniques were used to prepare libraries and sequence TCR repertoires, to increase sequencing depth and limit assay-specific biases. To estimate repertoire size and how much clonotype sharing occurs between individuals, the study deeply sequenced the blood TCR repertoires of 5 or 6 healthy adults. Per donor, leukapheresis produced somewhere between about 0.9 and 9 billion PBMCs.

Donors were healthy HIV-negative adults with no recently reported acute infections or vaccinations. Every donor was a Caucasian adult living in Nashville, Tennessee, USA. CD4+ T cells were enriched through magnetic negative selection, after which naive cells were positively selected on CD45RA and the remaining negative fraction served as the memory subset. After blood collection by leukapheresis, PBMCs were isolated using Ficoll-Histopaque density gradient centrifugation and then cryopreserved in the vapor phase of liquid nitrogen. Analytical flow cytometry was used to check the purity and quantity of each magnetically sorted T cell population. Genomic DNA was isolated from every sorted fraction and measured by UV absorbance on a Nanodrop 2000c. Details on this clone: The antigen it binds to is not known. Within one base of it there is no much larger clone, and no base qualities were kept.

The investigation overall reported the following: Only blood was sampled, and tissue TCR repertoires likely differ from those in blood. Larger estimated clonotype richness was generally found for naive subsets than for memory subsets. Pairwise subsampling led to the expectation that sequencing depth would affect the degree of clonotype sharing among donors. When a few donors were compared, the shared fraction of clonotypes was around 4.6% for naive CD4, 3.5% for naive CD8, more than 2% for memory CD4, and approximately 0.4% for memory CD8. Rarefaction of sorted-subset datasets indicated incomplete sequencing despite the large sequencing depth. Compared with non-shared clonotypes, the clonotypes found in all four sorted-subset donors had higher generation probabilities. The genetic and exposure-history diversity represented was limited by the small number of donors.

Sequences KGHSH (CDR1) and LQKENI (CDR2) are obtained from the germline V gene. Germline trimming amounts to 1 base on V and 7 bases on J, with 5 as the count of junction bases outside the gene matches. From the cysteine up to the phenylalanine, the CDR3 has a length of 16 residues. Kept here is only the CDR3 DNA, which spans 48 bases and is read in frame from base 1. Using the deep immunoSEQ assay, multiplex PCR amplified TCR CDR3 regions from genomic DNA. Genomic DNA extracted from each cell subset was distributed evenly over all wells of several immunoSEQ 96-well plates, and each plate served as one replicate. Each replicate PCR for sorted subsets received about 200 ng genomic DNA, equal to 30,000 or so T cell genomes. Purified libraries were quantified with a Qubit 3.0 fluorometer, sized on a Bioanalyzer 2100, and re-quantified with the KAPA Library Quantification kit. Every immunoSEQ 96-well plate was sequenced on a separate single-read 150-cycle Illumina NextSeq 550 flow cell. Concerning the study's data processing: Because the immunoSEQ output held only junctional sequences and lacked quality scores, the filtering could not match the filtering applied to full-length reads. To assign V/J genes and CDR3, sequences were annotated against IMGT germline references using PyIR, a Python wrapper for IgBLAST v1.9. Reads with weak V/J assignments (E-value above 1e-6), missing CDR3, stop codons, out-of-frame junctions, or ambiguous translated residues were removed. V3J clonotypes were defined by identical inferred V gene, J gene, and CDR3 amino acid sequence. To compute the percentage overlap between repertoires, the number of shared unique clonotypes was divided by the size of the smaller repertoire. Repertoire richness was assessed with RTK rarefaction, the Chao1 estimator, and Recon v2.1 estimates of unobserved clonotypes. Generation probabilities were computed with OLGA for all TCRbeta clonotypes obtained by the gDNA method from a few donors. As stored in TCRdb, this immuneACCESS dataset retains in-frame rearrangements with V and J assigned. A fraction of the clones does not appear; measured against another copy, unresolved V genes explain less than half of the discrepancy, and the remainder lacks a known reason. That table gives V, J and clone size, and the DNA gave D and trimming. For this sample there are approximately 640,000 clones; 55% to 75% appear just once. Clones ranked in the top ten supply 1.8% of the sample.

Sequencing was done on a sample of memory CD4+ T cells sorted from blood. Explained via the paper, the cell subset or site label denotes: CD45RA-negative fraction. This receptor was identified in a woman in her 30s in good health. The sequence joins TRBV18 to TRBJ2-4; 12 bases in between match TRBD1. The CDR3 reads as follows: CASSPLTGTGGNIQYF. The DNA sequence is given as TGTGCCAGCTCACCACTCACCGGGACAGGGGGCAACATTCAGTACTTC.